The 14 T cell receptor beta chains in this list originate from one sample, sequenced in a study of blood T cell repertoires in COVID-19. Profiled with immunoSEQ multiplex PCR; TCRdb holds only in-frame clones, not every one. This table has fewer than 300,000 clones, just over 90% appearing once. Sequencing input: PBMCs or T cells enriched from blood (not recorded which). These receptors originate from a woman in her forties with acute COVID-19.

This clone was seen once. This chain joins TRBV13 and TRBJ1-1, with D tentatively TRBD1 (5 bases). CDR3 length: 13 residues. V was clipped by 6 bases and J by 4 bases, with 12 bases between them. The germline V gene has CDR1 PRHDT and CDR2 FYEKMQ (reference sequence). CDR3 sequence: CASSSRGGTEAFF. In nucleotides, the CDR3 is TGTGCCAGCAGTTCGCGGGGGGGCACTGAAGCTTTCTTT.

The chain links TRBV6-5 to TRBJ2-7, with TRBD2 matching 9 bases. The CDR3 is made up of 15 amino acids. The germline gives CDR1 MNHEY, CDR2 SVGAGI. J lost 2 bases, V lost 2 bases, and 4 bases had no gene match. DNA for the CDR3: TGTGCCAGCAGTTACAGTGGCGGGAGGGCCTACGAGCAGTACTTC. This codes for CASSYSGGRAYEQYF.

V gene TRBV30 combines with J gene TRBJ2-3, with 7 bases lining up with TRBD2. The trim removed 2 bases at V and 2 bases at J, leaving 10 bases unmatched. This CDR3 spans 16 amino acids. Germline CDR1 and CDR2: GTSNPN and SVGIG (reference sequence). The CDR3 coding sequence is TGTGCCTGGAGTCCCGGTCGGGGGGACTTCACAGATACGCAGTATTTT. Its protein product is CAWSPGRGDFTDTQYF.

The V call is TRBV4-1, the J call TRBJ2-1, with TRBD2 identical over 10 bases. The CDR3 has 16 amino acids. Losses at the gene ends were 4 bases for V and 7 bases for J; bases not matched to a gene: 10. Germline V lookup: CDR1 MGHRA, CDR2 YSYEKL. The CDR3 here is CASSRQSGGARNEQFF. In nucleotides, the CDR3 is TGCGCCAGCAGCCGGCAGAGCGGGGGGGCCCGAAATGAGCAGTTCTTC.

This chain connects TRBV9 to TRBJ2-2; 11 bases agree with TRBD2. CDR3 length equals 18 residues. The V and J ends lost 3 bases and 0 bases, in that order; junction bases with no gene match: 7. Germline V gene sequence: CDR1 SGDLS, CDR2 YYNGEE. In nucleotides, the CDR3 is TGTGCCAGCAGCGCAGAAATGGGACTAGCGGCGAACACCGGGGAGCTGTTTTTT. Residues: CASSAEMGLAANTGELFF.

The chain combines TRBV15 with TRBJ2-2; 7 bases line up with TRBD1. This CDR3 contains 15 residues. The V gene's germline CDR1 is LNHNV and CDR2 YYDKDF (reference sequence). V shed 3 bases, J shed 4 bases, and the junction held 5 bases outside the gene matches. CDR3 nucleotide sequence: TGTGCCACCAGCAGCGCAGGGGGAGCCACCGGGGAGCTGTTTTTT. It codes for CATSSAGGATGELFF.

This clone was detected only once. The J gene is TRBJ2-1, the V gene TRBV24-1; D gene ambiguous. Germline CDR1 is KGHDR and CDR2 is SFDVKD. This CDR3 comprises 13 residues. The V and J ends lost 1 base and 6 bases respectively, with 6 bases between them. Here the CDR3 DNA reads TGTGCCACCAGTGATTTAGCGCCCAATGAGCAGTTCTTC. Amino acids: CATSDLAPNEQFF.

The chain links TRBV12-3 or TRBV12-4 to TRBJ1-6; the D gene is possibly TRBD1 (5 bases). The CDR3 has 12 residues. V was pared by 6 bases and J by 10 bases, with 10 bases between. The CDR3 loop is CASRTQVSPLHF. CDR3 nucleotides: TGTGCCAGCAGAACACAGGTCTCACCCCTCCACTTT.

This chain links TRBV6-6 with TRBJ2-5; a possible D gene is TRBD2 (7 bases). Trimming pared 9 bases from V and 2 bases from J, leaving 13 bases between. The CDR3 length is 13 residues. Germline CDR1 is MNHNY and CDR2 is SVGAGI (reference sequence). CDR3 region: CASRRGQQETQYF. Here the CDR3 DNA reads TGTGCCAGTAGGCGGGGGCAACAAGAGACCCAGTACTTC.

The chain is built from TRBV6-1 and TRBJ2-7; no clear D gene. V was clipped by 2 bases and J by 9 bases, with 20 bases between them. This CDR3 spans 15 amino acids. Per germline, CDR1 MNHNS and CDR2 SASEGT. CDR3 in amino acids: CASSERGSVPFGQYF. The CDR3 nucleotides read TGTGCCAGCAGTGAAAGAGGCAGCGTGCCCTTTGGGCAGTACTTC.

The CDR3 bases are TGTGCCAGCAGTTTTGACAGGGCCGGAGGCTACACCTTC. Translating it yields CASSFDRAGGYTF. The chain uses TRBV28 and TRBJ1-2; 7 positions match TRBD1. The CDR3 contains 13 residues. V was pared by 3 bases and J by 8 bases, with 6 bases of the junction left unmatched. Germline V CDR1 and CDR2: MDHEN, SYDVKM.

The genes are TRBV2 and TRBJ2-2, with D maybe TRBD2 (5 bases). Germline V gene lookup returns CDR1 SNHLY and CDR2 FYNNEI. Trimming shortened V by 7 bases and J by 4 bases, and 13 bases separated the two germline ends. The CDR3 covers 14 residues. CDR3 amino acids: CASKRSRVTGELFF. DNA for the CDR3: TGTGCCAGCAAAAGGTCGAGGGTCACCGGGGAGCTGTTTTTT.

This chain uses TRBV7-9 with TRBJ1-2; TRBD1 matches at 12 bases. The germline V gene has CDR1 SEHNR and CDR2 FQNEAQ (reference sequence). The CDR3 runs to 16 residues. V gave up 1 base and J gave up 8 bases; unmatched junction bases: 8. The CDR3 spells CASSLDRDRGLLGYTF. DNA of the CDR3: TGTGCCAGCAGCTTAGACCGGGACAGGGGGCTCCTCGGCTACACCTTC. The full variable domain, completed using reference TRBV7-9 and TRBJ1-2, is DTGVSQNPRHKITKRGQNVTFRCDPISEHNRLYWYRQTLGQGPEFLTYFQNEAQLEKSRLLSDRFSAERPKGSFSTLEIQRTEQGDSAMYLCASSLDRDRGLLGYTFGSGTRLTVV.

The chain links TRBV5-5 to TRBJ2-7; 7 bases map to TRBD1. V gave up 0 bases and J gave up 3 bases; unmatched junction bases: 0. Germline assignment: CDR1 SGHKS and CDR2 YYEKEE (reference sequence). The length of the CDR3 is 13 residues. As DNA, the CDR3 is TGTGCCAGCAGCTTGGGGACAGGCTACGAGCAGTACTTC. Its protein is CASSLGTGYEQYF.